One sample yielded the 8 T cell receptor beta chains listed below, sequenced in a study of cytomegalovirus exposure and HLA in healthy donors. The primer mix had 60 Vbeta and 13 Jbeta primers. Sequenced by immunoSEQ multiplex PCR; TCRdb stores in-frame clones only, minus some. The sample lists approximately 190,000 clones; more than 65% were seen once. Sequenced sample: PBMCs. These receptors all stem from a man over 45 in good health and CMV-seronegative.

V gene TRBV28 combines with J gene TRBJ2-7; 7 bases line up with TRBD1. The trim removed 6 bases at V and 4 bases at J, leaving 3 bases unmatched. The CDR3 is made up of 12 amino acids. From germline, CDR1 is MDHEN and CDR2 SYDVKM. The CDR3 DNA sequence: TGTGCCAGCAGCAAACAGGGGTACGAGCAGTACTTC. Its protein is CASSKQGYEQYF.

V and J are TRBV9 and TRBJ1-1; D is uncertain. The CDR3 is made up of 13 amino acids. Germline CDR1 reads SGDLS; CDR2 reads YYNGEE. The ends were cut back, 3 bases at V and 5 bases at J, with 11 bases in the middle. The CDR3 region is CASSGGSNTEAFF. The CDR3, as DNA: TGTGCCAGCAGCGGCGGGAGTAATACTGAAGCTTTCTTT.

V usage is TRBV9 and J usage is TRBJ1-2; 10 bases line up with TRBD1. CDR1 and CDR2 (germline): SGDLS, YYNGEE. The CDR3 has 18 residues. After removal of 0 bases from V and 5 bases from J, the junction contained 13 bases not matched to a gene. For the CDR3, the DNA is TGTGCCAGCAGCGTAGTCGATAGATGGGGGACAGGGGATTATGGCTACACCTTC. Its translation is CASSVVDRWGTGDYGYTF.

The chain uses TRBV7-9 and TRBJ1-6, with D perhaps matching TRBD1 (5 bases). The V end was cut by 11 bases, the J end by 6 bases, with 20 bases between. The length of the CDR3 is 15 residues. Germline V gives CDR1 SEHNR, CDR2 FQNEAQ (reference sequence). CDR3: CAGMDQTASNSPLHF. CDR3 DNA sequence: TGTGCCGGAATGGATCAGACAGCCTCTAATTCACCCCTCCACTTT.

The table lists this clone with a count of one. The V gene is TRBV30, the J gene TRBJ1-4, with TRBD1 identical over 8 bases. The CDR3 extends over 17 amino acids. The V gene end was trimmed by 0 bases and the J gene end by 7 bases; junction bases not matched to a gene: 13. CDR1 is GTSNPN and CDR2 is SVGIG in the germline V gene (reference sequence). The CDR3 loop reads CAWSVRTGRGLSEKLFF. CDR3 in DNA: TGTGCCTGGAGTGTACGGACAGGGAGAGGGTTGAGTGAAAAACTGTTTTTT.

The chain has TRBV6-1 and TRBJ1-2; 9 nucleotides line up with TRBD1. The CDR3 contains 14 residues. J lost 6 bases, V lost 6 bases, and 8 bases had no gene match. The germline V gene has CDR1 MNHNS and CDR2 SASEGT. In DNA form, the CDR3 reads TGTGCCAGCAGCACTTTCAGGACAGGGGATGGCTACACCTTC. It specifies CASSTFRTGDGYTF.

V usage is TRBV7-6 and J usage is TRBJ2-6; 8 bases are a match to TRBD2. This CDR3 contains 16 residues. V lost 7 bases and J lost 1; bases outside the gene matches: 6. In germline, CDR1 is SGHVS, CDR2 FNYEAQ. Here the CDR3 DNA reads TGTGCCAGCAAACTCTCGGGGGGGTCTGGGGCCAACGTCCTGACTTTC. Amino acid sequence: CASKLSGGSGANVLTF.

This chain joins TRBV19 and TRBJ1-1; D is ambiguous. The germline V gene has CDR1 LNHDA and CDR2 SQIVND (reference sequence). Trimming removed 11 bases from V and 6 bases from J, with 22 bases in between. The CDR3 loop spans 14 amino acids. The CDR3, as DNA: TGTGCCTCAACGAACCCGGTCAGAGGGTCTGAAGCTTTCTTT. Residues: CASTNPVRGSEAFF.